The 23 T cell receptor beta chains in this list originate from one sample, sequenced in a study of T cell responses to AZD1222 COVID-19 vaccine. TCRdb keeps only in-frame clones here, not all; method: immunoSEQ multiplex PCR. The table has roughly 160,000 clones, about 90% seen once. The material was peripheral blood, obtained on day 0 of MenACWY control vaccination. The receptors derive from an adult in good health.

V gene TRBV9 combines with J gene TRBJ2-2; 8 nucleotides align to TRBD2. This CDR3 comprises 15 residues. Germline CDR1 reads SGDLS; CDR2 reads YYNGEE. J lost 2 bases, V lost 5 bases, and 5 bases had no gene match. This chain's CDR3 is CASSRLATNTGELFF. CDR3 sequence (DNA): TGTGCCAGCAGTCGACTAGCGACAAACACCGGGGAGCTGTTTTTT. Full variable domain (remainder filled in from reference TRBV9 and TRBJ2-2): DSGVTQTPKHLITATGQRVTLRCSPRSGDLSVYWYQQSLDQGLQFLIQYYNGEERAKGNILERFSAQQFPDLHSELNLSSLELGDSALYFCASSRLATNTGELFFGEGSRLTVL.

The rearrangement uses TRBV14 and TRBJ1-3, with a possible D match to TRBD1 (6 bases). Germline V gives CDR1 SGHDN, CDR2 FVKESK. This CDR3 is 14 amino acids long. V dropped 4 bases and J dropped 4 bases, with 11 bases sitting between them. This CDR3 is CASSLRGSGNTIYF. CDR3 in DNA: TGTGCCAGCAGCCTCAGGGGTTCCGGAAACACCATATATTTT. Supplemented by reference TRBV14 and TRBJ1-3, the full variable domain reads EAGVTQFPSHSVIEKGQTVTLRCDPISGHDNLYWYRRVMGKEIKFLLHFVKESKQDESGMPNNRFLAERTGGTYSTLKVQPAELEDSGVYFCASSLRGSGNTIYFGEGSWLTVV.

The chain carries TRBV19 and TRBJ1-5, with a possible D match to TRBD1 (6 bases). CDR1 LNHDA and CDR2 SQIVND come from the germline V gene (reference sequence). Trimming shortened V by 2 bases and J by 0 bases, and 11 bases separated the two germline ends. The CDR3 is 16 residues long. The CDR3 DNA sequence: TGTGCCAGTAGTATAAGACAGGATTATAGCAATCAGCCCCAGCATTTT. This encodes CASSIRQDYSNQPQHF.

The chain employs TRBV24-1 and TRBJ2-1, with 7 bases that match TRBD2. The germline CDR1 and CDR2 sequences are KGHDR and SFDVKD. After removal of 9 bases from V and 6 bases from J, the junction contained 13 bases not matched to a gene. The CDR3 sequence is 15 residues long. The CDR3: CATGGELGPSNEQFF. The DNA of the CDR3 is TGTGCCACCGGGGGGGAGTTGGGGCCTAGCAATGAGCAGTTCTTC.

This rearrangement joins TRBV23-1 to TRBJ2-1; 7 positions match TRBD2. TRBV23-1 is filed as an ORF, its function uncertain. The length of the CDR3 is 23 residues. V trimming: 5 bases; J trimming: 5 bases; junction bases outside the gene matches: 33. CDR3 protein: CASSSKSPVGYSVVAGENNEQFF. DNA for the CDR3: TGCGCCAGCAGTAGCAAAAGCCCCGTCGGGTACTCAGTCGTTGCGGGAGAAAACAATGAGCAGTTCTTC.

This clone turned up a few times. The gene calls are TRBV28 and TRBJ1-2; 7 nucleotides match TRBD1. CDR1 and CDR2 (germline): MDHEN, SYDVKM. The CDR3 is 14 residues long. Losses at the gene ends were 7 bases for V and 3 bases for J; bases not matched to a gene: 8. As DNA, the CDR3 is TGTGCCAGCACCCGAGGAGGGGGCTACTATGGCTACACCTTC. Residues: CASTRGGGYYGYTF.

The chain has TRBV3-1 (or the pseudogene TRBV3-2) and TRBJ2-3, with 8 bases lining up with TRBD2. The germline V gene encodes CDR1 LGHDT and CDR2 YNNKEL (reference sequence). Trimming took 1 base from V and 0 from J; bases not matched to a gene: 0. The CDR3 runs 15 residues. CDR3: CASSQGTSSTDTQYF. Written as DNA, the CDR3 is TGTGCCAGCAGCCAAGGGACTAGCAGCACAGATACGCAGTATTTT.

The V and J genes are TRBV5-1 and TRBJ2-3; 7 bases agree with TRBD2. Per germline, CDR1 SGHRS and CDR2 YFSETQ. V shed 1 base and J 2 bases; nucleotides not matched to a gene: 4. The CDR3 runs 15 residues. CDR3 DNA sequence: TGCGCCAGCAGCTTGTCTAGCGGATACACAGATACGCAGTATTTT. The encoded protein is CASSLSSGYTDTQYF.

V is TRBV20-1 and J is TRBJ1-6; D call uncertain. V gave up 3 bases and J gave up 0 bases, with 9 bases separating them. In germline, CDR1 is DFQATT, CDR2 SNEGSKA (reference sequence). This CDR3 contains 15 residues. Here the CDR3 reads CSASRSASYNSPLHF. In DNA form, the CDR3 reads TGCAGTGCTAGTAGAAGTGCCTCCTATAATTCACCCCTCCACTTT.

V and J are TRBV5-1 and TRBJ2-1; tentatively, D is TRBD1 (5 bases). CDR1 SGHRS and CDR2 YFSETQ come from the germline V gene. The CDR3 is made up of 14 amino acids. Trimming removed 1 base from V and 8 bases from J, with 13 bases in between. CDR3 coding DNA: TGCGCCAGCAGCTTGAGGTCAGGGTTCGATGAGCAGTTCTTC. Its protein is CASSLRSGFDEQFF.

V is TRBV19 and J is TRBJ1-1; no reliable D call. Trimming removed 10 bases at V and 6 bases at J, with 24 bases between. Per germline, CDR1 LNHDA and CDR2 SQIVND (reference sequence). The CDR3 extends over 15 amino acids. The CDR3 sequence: CATLKEEFSLPEAFF. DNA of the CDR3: TGTGCCACACTAAAAGAGGAATTTAGTCTCCCTGAAGCTTTCTTT.

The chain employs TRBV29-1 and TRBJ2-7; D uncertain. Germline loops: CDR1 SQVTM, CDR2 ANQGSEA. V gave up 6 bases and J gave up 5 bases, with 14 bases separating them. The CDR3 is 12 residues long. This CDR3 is CSVRTVRNEQYF. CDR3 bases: TGCAGCGTAAGAACGGTGAGGAACGAGCAGTACTTC.

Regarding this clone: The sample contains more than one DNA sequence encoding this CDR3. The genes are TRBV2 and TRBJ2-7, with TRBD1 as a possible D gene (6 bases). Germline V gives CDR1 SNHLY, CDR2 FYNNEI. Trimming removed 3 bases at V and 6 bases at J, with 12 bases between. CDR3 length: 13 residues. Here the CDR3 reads CASSDGQGTEQYF. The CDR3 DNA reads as TGTGCCAGCAGTGACGGCCAGGGGACCGAGCAGTACTTC.

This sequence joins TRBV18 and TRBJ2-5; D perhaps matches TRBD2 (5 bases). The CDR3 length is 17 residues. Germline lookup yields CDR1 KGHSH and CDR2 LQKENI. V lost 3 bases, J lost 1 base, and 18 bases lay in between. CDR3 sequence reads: CASSPIIRAGGQETQYF. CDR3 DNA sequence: TGTGCCAGCTCACCGATCATTAGGGCGGGTGGCCAAGAGACCCAGTACTTC. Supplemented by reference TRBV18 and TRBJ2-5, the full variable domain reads NAGVMQNPRHLVRRRGQEARLRCSPMKGHSHVYWYRQLPEEGLKFMVYLQKENIIDESGMPKERFSAEFPKEGPSILRIQQVVRGDSAAYFCASSPIIRAGGQETQYFGPGTRLLVL.

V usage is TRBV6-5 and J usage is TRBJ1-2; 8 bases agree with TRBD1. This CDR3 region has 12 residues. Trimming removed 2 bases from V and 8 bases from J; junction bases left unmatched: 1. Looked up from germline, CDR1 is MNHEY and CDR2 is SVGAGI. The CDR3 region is CASSYTGGGYTF. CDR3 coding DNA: TGTGCCAGCAGTTACACAGGGGGAGGCTACACCTTC.

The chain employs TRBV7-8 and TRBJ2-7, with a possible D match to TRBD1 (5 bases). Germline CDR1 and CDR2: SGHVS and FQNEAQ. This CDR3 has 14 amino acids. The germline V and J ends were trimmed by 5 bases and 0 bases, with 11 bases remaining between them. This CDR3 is CASSPRTNSYEQYF. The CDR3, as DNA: TGTGCCAGCAGCCCAAGGACAAACTCCTACGAGCAGTACTTC.

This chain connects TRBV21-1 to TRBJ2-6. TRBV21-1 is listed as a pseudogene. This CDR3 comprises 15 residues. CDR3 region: CAQGVGPSGANVLTF. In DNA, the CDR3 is TGTGCCCAAGGCGTCGGGCCATCTGGGGCCAACGTCCTGACTTTC.

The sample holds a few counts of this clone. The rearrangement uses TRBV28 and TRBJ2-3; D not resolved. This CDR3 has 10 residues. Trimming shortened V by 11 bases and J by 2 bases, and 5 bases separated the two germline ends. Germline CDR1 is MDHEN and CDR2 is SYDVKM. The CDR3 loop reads CAGDTDTQYF. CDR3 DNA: TGTGCCGGCGACACAGATACGCAGTATTTT.

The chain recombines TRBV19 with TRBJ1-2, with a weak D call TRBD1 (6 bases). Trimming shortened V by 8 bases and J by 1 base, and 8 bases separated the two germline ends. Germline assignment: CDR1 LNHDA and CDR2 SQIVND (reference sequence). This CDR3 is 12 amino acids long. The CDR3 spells CASQDSNYGYTF. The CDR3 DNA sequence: TGTGCCAGTCAGGACAGTAACTATGGCTACACCTTC.

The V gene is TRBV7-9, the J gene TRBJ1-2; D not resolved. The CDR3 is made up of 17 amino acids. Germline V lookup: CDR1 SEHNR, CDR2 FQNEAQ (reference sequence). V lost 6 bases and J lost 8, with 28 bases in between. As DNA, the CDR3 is TGTGCCAGCAGGCATATTGTCGGCGCCTTGACGGCCCGGGGCTACACCTTC. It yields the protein CASRHIVGALTARGYTF.

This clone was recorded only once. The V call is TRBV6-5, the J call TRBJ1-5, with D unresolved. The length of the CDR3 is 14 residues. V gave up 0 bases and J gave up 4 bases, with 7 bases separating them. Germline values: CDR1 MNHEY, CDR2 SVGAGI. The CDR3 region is CASSYSPGNQPQHF. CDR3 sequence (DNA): TGTGCCAGCAGTTACTCTCCGGGGAATCAGCCCCAGCATTTT.

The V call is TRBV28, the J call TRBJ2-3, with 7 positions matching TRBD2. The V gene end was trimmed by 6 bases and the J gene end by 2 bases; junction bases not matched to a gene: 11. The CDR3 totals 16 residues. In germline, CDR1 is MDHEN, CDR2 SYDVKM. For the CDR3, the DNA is TGTGCCAGCAGGTTAGCGGGTGGGATCTTCACAGATACGCAGTATTTT. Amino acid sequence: CASRLAGGIFTDTQYF.

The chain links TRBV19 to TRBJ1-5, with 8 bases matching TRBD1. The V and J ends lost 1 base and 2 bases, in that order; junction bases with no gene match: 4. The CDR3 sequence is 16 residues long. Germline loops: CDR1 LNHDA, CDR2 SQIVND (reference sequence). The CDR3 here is CASSIGQGFGNQPQHF. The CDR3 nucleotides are TGTGCCAGTAGTATAGGACAGGGGTTTGGCAATCAGCCCCAGCATTTT.